Below are 17 T cell receptor beta chains sequenced from a single sample in a study of identical twins. TCRdb fed the 5' RACE reads into MiXCR, producing one record per CDR3 protein. The repertoire holds about 460,000 distinct CDR3 sequences, more than 13% seen once, with roughly 0.5% in the top ten. These sequences were also reported in another study, on yellow fever vaccine responses in identical twins.

Sequenced: CD4+ T cells sorted from blood. The receptors stem from a woman in her late teens or twenties in good health.

This clonotype was counted a few times. The CDR3 here is CASRRDRASPLHF. CDR3 DNA sequence: TGTGCCAGCAGGCGGGACAGGGCTTCACCCCTCCACTTT. The rearrangement links TRBV6-1 to TRBJ1-6, with 9 bases lining up with TRBD1. The CDR3 extends over 13 amino acids. After removal of 6 bases from V and 9 bases from J, the junction contained 3 bases not matched to a gene. Looked up from germline, CDR1 is MNHNS and CDR2 is SASEGT.

This clonotype was seen only a few times. The rearrangement links TRBV5-1 to TRBJ2-7, with TRBD1 identical over 10 bases. The CDR3 extends over 15 amino acids. Germline lookup yields CDR1 SGHRS and CDR2 YFSETQ. V trimming: 4 bases; J trimming: 3 bases; junction bases outside the gene matches: 7. The CDR3 sequence: CASSQRQGANYEQYF. CDR3 DNA sequence: TGCGCCAGCAGCCAGCGACAGGGGGCTAACTACGAGCAGTACTTC. Drawing the rest from reference TRBV5-1 and TRBJ2-7, the complete variable domain is KAGVTQTPRYLIKTRGQQVTLSCSPISGHRSVSWYQQTPGQGLQFLFEYFSETQRNKGNFPGRFSGRQFSNSRSEMNVSTLELGDSALYLCASSQRQGANYEQYFGPGTRLTVT.

This clonotype was recorded at least ten times. This rearrangement joins TRBV12-3 or TRBV12-4 to TRBJ2-1; TRBD2 aligns across 7 bases. CDR3 length: 14 amino acids. Trimming removed 3 bases from V and 7 bases from J; junction bases left unmatched: 6. The CDR3 nucleotides are TGTGCCAGCAGTTTCGGCGGGAGTAGGAATGAGCAGTTCTTC. Translating gives CASSFGGSRNEQFF.

The chain uses TRBV7-9 and TRBJ2-3; no definite D call. There are 15 residues in the CDR3. V was clipped by 0 bases and J by 6 bases, with 13 bases between them. Germline-derived CDR1 and CDR2 are SEHNR and FQNEAQ (reference sequence). The CDR3 region is CASSLAGGKMDTQYF. The CDR3 nucleotides read TGTGCCAGCAGCTTAGCGGGTGGGAAGATGGATACGCAGTATTTT.

The rearrangement joins TRBV6-1 to TRBJ1-6; TRBD1 is a possible D gene (6 bases). This CDR3 has 16 amino acids. Germline CDR1 reads MNHNS; CDR2 reads SASEGT. The V end lost 5 bases, the J end lost 9 bases, and 20 bases lay between the germline ends. Written as DNA, the CDR3 is TGTGCCAGCAGTAAGACCGGACAGTTGGGCGGTTCACCCCTCCACTTT. This sequence encodes CASSKTGQLGGSPLHF.

This sequence joins TRBV27 and TRBJ2-7, with 8 bases that match TRBD2. V trimming: 3 bases; J trimming: 3 bases; junction bases outside the gene matches: 7. The CDR3 has 15 amino acids. Germline CDR1 MNHEY, CDR2 SMNVEV (reference sequence). The CDR3 region has the DNA TGTGCCAGCAGTTTCCGAGCGGGAGCAGGCTACGAGCAGTACTTC. It translates to CASSFRAGAGYEQYF.

This clonotype was seen only a few times. The gene calls are TRBV20-1 and TRBJ2-7; no reliable D call. Trimming took 5 bases from V and 7 from J, leaving 21 bases between them. There are 14 residues in the CDR3. The germline V gene encodes CDR1 DFQATT and CDR2 SNEGSKA (reference sequence). The CDR3 spells CSAQPWAPDAEQYF. The CDR3 region has the DNA TGCAGTGCTCAGCCATGGGCCCCTGACGCGGAGCAGTACTTC.

This chain connects TRBV12-3 or TRBV12-4 to TRBJ2-1, with TRBD2 matching 11 bases. The V gene end was trimmed by 5 bases and the J gene end by 9 bases; junction bases not matched to a gene: 9. This CDR3 is built from 15 residues. In DNA, the CDR3 is TGTGCCAGCAGTACGGGACTAGCGGTGGGGGGTGAGCAGTTCTTC. Translation gives CASSTGLAVGGEQFF.

There are many counts of this clonotype. This CDR3 is CASSPRGDQPQHF. The CDR3 DNA follows: TGTGCCAGCTCACCCCGGGGGGATCAGCCCCAGCATTTT. V and J are TRBV18 and TRBJ1-5, with D perhaps TRBD1 (5 bases). Germline V CDR1 and CDR2: KGHSH, LQKENI. V lost 3 bases to trimming and J lost 5 bases, with 8 bases between them. The CDR3 spans 13 residues.

The chain is built from TRBV28 and TRBJ2-7, with D unresolved. CDR3 length: 12 amino acids. V lost 8 bases to trimming and J lost 5 bases, with 13 bases between them. The germline CDR1 and CDR2 sequences are MDHEN and SYDVKM. The CDR3 spells CASGDIGHEQYF. As DNA, the CDR3 is TGTGCCAGCGGTGACATCGGACACGAGCAGTACTTC. Full variable domain (outside the CDR3, taken from reference TRBV28 and TRBJ2-7): DVKVTQSSRYLVKRTGEKVFLECVQDMDHENMFWYRQDPGLGLRLIYFSYDVKMKEKGDIPEGYSVSREKKERFSLILESASTNQTSMYLCASGDIGHEQYFGPGTRLTVT.

The gene calls are TRBV6-1 and TRBJ2-5, with D possibly TRBD1 on 6 matching bases. The germline gives CDR1 MNHNS, CDR2 SASEGT. This CDR3 comprises 13 residues. Trimming removed 6 bases at V and 5 bases at J, with 13 bases between. The CDR3 spells CASRNRVLETQYF. The CDR3 DNA follows: TGTGCCAGCAGGAACAGGGTATTGGAGACCCAGTACTTC.

The chain is built from TRBV6-5 and TRBJ2-3; D possibly corresponds to TRBD1 (6 bases). V was pared by 3 bases and J by 6 bases, with 16 bases between. The germline V gene has CDR1 MNHEY and CDR2 SVGAGI. This CDR3 region has 15 residues. Written as DNA, the CDR3 is TGTGCCAGCAGTTATCAGGCAGGGGCAGGTGATACGCAGTATTTT. Translated: CASSYQAGAGDTQYF.

This clonotype has more than one count but fewer than ten. J is TRBJ2-2 and V is TRBV15; D gene uncertain. With 6 bases removed from V and 7 bases from J, the gap between germline ends came to 18 bases. Germline assignment: CDR1 LNHNV and CDR2 YYDKDF (reference sequence). This CDR3 has 15 amino acids. CDR3 sequence: CATRGGSDPGGELFF. The CDR3 region has the DNA TGTGCCACCAGGGGTGGATCAGATCCCGGCGGGGAGCTGTTTTTT.

The J gene is TRBJ2-3, the V gene TRBV7-9; 13 bases line up with TRBD2. The CDR3 has 17 amino acids. Germline assignment: CDR1 SEHNR and CDR2 FQNEAQ (reference sequence). J gave up 4 bases and V 5 bases, and 9 bases lay outside the gene matches. The CDR3 DNA reads as TGTGCCAGCAGCATCACGCGACTAGCGGGAGGCCCAGATACGCAGTATTTT. Protein sequence: CASSITRLAGGPDTQYF.

This clonotype was detected a few times. This chain links TRBV10-3 with TRBJ2-5, with TRBD2 identical over 7 bases. CDR3 length equals 12 residues. V lost 9 bases to trimming and J lost 3 bases; unmatched junction nucleotides: 4. In germline, CDR1 is ENHRY, CDR2 SYGVKD. The CDR3 here is CAISTSEETQYF. The CDR3 bases are TGTGCCATATCAACTAGCGAAGAGACCCAGTACTTC.

This chain links TRBV10-3 with TRBJ2-3, with TRBD2 matching 7 bases. Germline V gene sequence: CDR1 ENHRY, CDR2 SYGVKD. CDR3 length equals 15 residues. With V trimmed by 10 bases and J by 6 bases, 16 bases remained unmatched. As DNA, the CDR3 is TGTGCCACACTCCCCGGGGCGGGAGAAGCGGATACGCAGTATTTT. Amino acid sequence: CATLPGAGEADTQYF.

The chain carries TRBV11-2 and TRBJ2-7; TRBD2 aligns across 8 bases. The V gene end was trimmed by 5 bases and the J gene end by 7 bases; junction bases not matched to a gene: 13. Germline V lookup: CDR1 SGHAT, CDR2 FQNNGV. The CDR3 has 15 residues. CDR3 nucleotide sequence: TGTGCCAGCAGCCACAGGGTAGCGGGGTTGGGTGAGCAGTACTTC. Residues: CASSHRVAGLGEQYF.